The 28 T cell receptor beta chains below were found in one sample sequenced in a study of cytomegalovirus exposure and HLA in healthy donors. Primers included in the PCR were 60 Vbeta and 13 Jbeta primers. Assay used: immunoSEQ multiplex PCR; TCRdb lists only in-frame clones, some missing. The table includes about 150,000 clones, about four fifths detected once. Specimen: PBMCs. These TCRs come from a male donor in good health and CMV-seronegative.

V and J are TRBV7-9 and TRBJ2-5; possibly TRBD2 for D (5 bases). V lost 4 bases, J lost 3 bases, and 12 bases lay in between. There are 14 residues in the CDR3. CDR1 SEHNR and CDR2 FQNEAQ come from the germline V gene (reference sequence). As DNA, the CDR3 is TGTGCCAGCAGCTCCCCCCCAGCGGAAGAGACCCAGTACTTC. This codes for CASSSPPAEETQYF.

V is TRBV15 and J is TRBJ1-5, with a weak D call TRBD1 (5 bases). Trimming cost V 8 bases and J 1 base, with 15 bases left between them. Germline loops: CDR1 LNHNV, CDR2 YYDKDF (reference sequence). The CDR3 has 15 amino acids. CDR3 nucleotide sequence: TGTGCCACCGGAGCCGGGGGACGGAGCAATCAGCCCCAGCATTTT. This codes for CATGAGGRSNQPQHF.

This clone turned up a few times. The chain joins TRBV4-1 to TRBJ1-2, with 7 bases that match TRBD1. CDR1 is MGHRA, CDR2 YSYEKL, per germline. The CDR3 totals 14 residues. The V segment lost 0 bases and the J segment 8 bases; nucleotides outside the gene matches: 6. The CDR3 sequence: CASSQDEGAGGYTF. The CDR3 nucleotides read TGCGCCAGCAGCCAAGACGAGGGGGCTGGCGGCTACACCTTC.

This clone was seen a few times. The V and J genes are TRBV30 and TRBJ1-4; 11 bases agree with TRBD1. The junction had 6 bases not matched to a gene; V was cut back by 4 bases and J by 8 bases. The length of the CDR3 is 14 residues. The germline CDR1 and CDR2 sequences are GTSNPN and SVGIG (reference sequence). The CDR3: CAWTGQGGFEKLFF. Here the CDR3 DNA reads TGTGCCTGGACGGGACAGGGGGGGTTCGAAAAACTGTTTTTT.

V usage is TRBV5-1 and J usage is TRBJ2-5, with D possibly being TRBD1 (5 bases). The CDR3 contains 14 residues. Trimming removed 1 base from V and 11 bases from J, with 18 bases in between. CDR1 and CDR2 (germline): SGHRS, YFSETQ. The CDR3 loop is CASSLSGRVDEQYF. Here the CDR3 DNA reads TGCGCCAGCAGCTTGAGTGGCAGGGTTGATGAGCAGTACTTC.

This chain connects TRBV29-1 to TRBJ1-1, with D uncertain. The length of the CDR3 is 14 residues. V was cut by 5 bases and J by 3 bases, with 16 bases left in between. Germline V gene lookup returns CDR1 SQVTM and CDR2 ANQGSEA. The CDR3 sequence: CSVMREIGDTEAFF. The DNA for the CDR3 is TGCAGCGTTATGCGGGAGATCGGGGACACTGAAGCTTTCTTT.

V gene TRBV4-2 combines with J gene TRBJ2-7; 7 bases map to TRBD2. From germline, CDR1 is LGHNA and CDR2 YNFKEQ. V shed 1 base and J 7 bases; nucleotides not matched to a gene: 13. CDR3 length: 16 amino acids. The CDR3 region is CASSQGRWVEGGEQYF. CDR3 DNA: TGTGCCAGCAGCCAAGGGAGGTGGGTGGAGGGAGGGGAGCAGTACTTC.

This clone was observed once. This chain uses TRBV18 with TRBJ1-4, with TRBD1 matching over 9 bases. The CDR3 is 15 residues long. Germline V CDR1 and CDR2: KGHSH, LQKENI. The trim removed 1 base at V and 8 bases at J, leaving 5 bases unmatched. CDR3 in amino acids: CASSPRQGEGEKLFF. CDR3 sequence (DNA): TGTGCCAGCTCACCACGACAGGGGGAAGGGGAAAAACTGTTTTTT.

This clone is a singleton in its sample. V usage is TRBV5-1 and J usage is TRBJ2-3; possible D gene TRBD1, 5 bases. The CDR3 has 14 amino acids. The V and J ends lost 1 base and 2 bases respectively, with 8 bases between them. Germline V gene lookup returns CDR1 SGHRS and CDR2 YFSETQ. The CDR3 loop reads CASSLWGDTDTQYF. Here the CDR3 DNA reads TGCGCCAGCAGCTTGTGGGGCGACACAGATACGCAGTATTTT.

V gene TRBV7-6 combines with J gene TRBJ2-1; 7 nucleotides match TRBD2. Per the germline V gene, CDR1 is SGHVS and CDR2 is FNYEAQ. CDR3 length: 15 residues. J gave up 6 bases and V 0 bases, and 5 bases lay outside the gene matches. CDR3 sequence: CASSLALGEGNEQFF. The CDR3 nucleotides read TGTGCCAGCAGCTTAGCATTGGGGGAGGGCAATGAGCAGTTCTTC.

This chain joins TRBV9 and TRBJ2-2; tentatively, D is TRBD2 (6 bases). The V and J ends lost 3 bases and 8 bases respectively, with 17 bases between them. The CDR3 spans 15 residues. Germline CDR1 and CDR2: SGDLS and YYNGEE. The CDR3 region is CASSGVGRGAGELFF. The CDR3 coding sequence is TGTGCCAGCAGCGGGGTAGGACGCGGGGCGGGGGAGCTGTTTTTT.

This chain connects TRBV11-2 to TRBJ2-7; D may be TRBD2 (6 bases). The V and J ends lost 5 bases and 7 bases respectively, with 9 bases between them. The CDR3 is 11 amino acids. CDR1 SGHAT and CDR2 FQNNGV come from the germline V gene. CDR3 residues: CASSHGGEQYF. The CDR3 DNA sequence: TGTGCCAGCAGCCATGGGGGGGAGCAGTACTTC.

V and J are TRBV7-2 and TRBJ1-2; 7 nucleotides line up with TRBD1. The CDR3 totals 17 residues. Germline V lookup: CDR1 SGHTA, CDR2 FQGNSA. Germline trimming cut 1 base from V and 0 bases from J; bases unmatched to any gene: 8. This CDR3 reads CASSLGPRQGPNYGYTF. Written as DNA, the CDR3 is TGTGCCAGCAGCTTAGGGCCCAGACAGGGCCCTAACTATGGCTACACCTTC.

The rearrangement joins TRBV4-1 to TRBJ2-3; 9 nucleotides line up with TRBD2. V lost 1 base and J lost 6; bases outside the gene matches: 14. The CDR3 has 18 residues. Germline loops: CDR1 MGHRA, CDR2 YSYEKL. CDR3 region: CASSQGGGQWTSADTQYF. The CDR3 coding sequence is TGCGCCAGCAGCCAAGGAGGTGGGCAGTGGACTAGCGCCGATACGCAGTATTTT.

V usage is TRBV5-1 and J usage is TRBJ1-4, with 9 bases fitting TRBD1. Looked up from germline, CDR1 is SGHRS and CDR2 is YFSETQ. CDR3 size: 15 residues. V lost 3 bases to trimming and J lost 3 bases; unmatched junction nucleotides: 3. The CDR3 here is CASSSQGAANEKLFF. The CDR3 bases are TGCGCCAGCAGCTCACAGGGGGCGGCTAATGAAAAACTGTTTTTT.

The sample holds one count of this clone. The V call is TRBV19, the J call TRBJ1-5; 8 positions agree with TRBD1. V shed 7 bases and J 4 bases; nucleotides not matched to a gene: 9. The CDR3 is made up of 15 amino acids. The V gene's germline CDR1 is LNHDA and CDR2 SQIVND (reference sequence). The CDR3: CASTEGTGPNQPQHF. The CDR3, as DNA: TGTGCCAGTACCGAAGGGACAGGACCAAATCAGCCCCAGCATTTT. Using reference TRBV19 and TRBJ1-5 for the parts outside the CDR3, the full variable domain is DGGITQSPKYLFRKEGQNVTLSCEQNLNHDAMYWYRQDPGQGLRLIYYSQIVNDFQKGDIAEGYSVSREKKESFPLTVTSAQKNPTAFYLCASTEGTGPNQPQHFGDGTRLSIL.

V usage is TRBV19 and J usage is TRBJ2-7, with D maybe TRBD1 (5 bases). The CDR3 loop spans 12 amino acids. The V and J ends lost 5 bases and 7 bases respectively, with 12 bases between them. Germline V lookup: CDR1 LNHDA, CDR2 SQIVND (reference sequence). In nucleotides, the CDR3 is TGTGCCAGTAGTGTTACCAGGGAAGAGCAGTACTTC. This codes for CASSVTREEQYF.

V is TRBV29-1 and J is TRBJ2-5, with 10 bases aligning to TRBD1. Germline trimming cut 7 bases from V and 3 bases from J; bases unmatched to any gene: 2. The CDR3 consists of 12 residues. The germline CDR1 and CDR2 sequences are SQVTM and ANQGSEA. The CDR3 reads CSGDRGEETQYF. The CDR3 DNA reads TGCAGCGGGGACAGGGGCGAAGAGACCCAGTACTTC. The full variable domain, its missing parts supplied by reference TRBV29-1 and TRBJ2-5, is SAVISQKPSRDICQRGTSLTIQCQVDSQVTMMFWYRQQPGQSLTLIATANQGSEATYESGFVIDKFPISRPNLTFSTLTVSNMSPEDSSIYLCSGDRGEETQYFGPGTRLLVL.

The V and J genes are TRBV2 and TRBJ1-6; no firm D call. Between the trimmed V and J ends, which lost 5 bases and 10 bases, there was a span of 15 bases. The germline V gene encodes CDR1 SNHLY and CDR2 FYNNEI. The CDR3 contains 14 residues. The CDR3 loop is CASSSESATSPLHF. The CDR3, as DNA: TGTGCCAGCAGTTCCGAGAGCGCAACGTCACCCCTCCACTTT.

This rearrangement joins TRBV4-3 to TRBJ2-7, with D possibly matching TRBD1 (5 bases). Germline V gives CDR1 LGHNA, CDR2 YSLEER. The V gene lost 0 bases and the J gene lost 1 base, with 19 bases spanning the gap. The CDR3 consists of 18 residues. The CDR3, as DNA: TGCGCCAGCAGCCAAGATCTTTACGCAGGGTATGGGTCCTACGAGCAGTACTTC. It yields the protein CASSQDLYAGYGSYEQYF.

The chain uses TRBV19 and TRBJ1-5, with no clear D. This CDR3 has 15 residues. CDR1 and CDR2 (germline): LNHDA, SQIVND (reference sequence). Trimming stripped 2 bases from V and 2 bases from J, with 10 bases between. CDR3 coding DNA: TGTGCCAGTAGTATAAGCTCTAATGGCAATCAGCCCCAGCATTTT. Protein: CASSISSNGNQPQHF.

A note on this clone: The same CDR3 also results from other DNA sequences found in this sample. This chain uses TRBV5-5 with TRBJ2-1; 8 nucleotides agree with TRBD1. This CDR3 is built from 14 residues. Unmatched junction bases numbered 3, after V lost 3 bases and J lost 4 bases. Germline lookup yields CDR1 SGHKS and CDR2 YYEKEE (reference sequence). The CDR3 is CASSSGQGYNEQFF. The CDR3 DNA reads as TGTGCCAGCAGCTCAGGACAGGGTTACAATGAGCAGTTCTTC.

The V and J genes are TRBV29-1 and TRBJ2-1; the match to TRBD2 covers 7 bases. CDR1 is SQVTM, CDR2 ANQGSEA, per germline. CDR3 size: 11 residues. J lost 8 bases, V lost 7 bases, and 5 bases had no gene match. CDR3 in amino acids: CSAGLVHEQFF. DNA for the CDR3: TGCAGCGCAGGACTAGTTCATGAGCAGTTCTTC.

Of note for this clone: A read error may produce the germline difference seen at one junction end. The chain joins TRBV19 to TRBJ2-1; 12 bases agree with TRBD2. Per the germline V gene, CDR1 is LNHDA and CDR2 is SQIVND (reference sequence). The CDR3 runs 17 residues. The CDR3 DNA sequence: TGTGCCAGTAGTATCATCCTAGCGGGAGGGCCGCACAATGAGCAGCTCTTC. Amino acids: CASSIILAGGPHNEQLF.

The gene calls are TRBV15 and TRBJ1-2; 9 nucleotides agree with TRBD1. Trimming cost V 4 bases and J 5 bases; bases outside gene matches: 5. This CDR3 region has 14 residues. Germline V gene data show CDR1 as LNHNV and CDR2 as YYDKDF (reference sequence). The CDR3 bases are TGTGCCACCAGCATAAGGACAGGGGAGTATGGCTACACCTTC. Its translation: CATSIRTGEYGYTF.

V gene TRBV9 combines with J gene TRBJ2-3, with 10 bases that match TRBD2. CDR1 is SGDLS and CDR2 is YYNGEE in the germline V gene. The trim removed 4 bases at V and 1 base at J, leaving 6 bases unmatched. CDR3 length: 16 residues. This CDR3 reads CASSTETSGRTDTQYF. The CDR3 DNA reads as TGTGCCAGCAGCACAGAGACTAGCGGGCGCACAGATACGCAGTATTTT. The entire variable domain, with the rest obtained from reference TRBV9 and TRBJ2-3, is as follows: DSGVTQTPKHLITATGQRVTLRCSPRSGDLSVYWYQQSLDQGLQFLIQYYNGEERAKGNILERFSAQQFPDLHSELNLSSLELGDSALYFCASSTETSGRTDTQYFGPGTRLTVL.

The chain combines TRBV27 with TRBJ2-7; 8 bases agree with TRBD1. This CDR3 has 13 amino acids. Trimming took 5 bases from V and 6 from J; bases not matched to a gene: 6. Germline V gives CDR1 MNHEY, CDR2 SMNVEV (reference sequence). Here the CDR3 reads CASSPDRGREQYF. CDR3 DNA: TGTGCCAGCAGTCCAGACAGGGGACGCGAGCAGTACTTC.

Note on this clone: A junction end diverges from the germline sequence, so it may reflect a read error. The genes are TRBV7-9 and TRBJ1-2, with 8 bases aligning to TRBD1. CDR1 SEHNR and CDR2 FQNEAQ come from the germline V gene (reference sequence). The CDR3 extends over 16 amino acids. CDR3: CSSSFLPMQGAYGYTF. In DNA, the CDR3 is TGTTCCAGCAGCTTCTTGCCCATGCAGGGGGCGTATGGCTACACCTTC. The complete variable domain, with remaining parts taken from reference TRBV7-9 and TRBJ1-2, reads DTGVSQNPRHKITKRGQNVTFRCDPISEHNRLYWYRQTLGQGPEFLTYFQNEAQLEKSRLLSDRFSAERPKGSFSTLEIQRTEQGDSAMYLCSSSFLPMQGAYGYTFGSGTRLTVV.